This is a list of T cell receptor beta chains from one sample in a study of cytomegalovirus exposure and HLA in healthy donors. TCRdb keeps only in-frame clones here, not all; method: immunoSEQ multiplex PCR. The sample shows approximately 210,000 clones, 75% to 80% of them seen only once. Sequences were obtained from PBMCs. These receptors originate from a male donor in good health and CMV-seronegative. Each CDR3 is given with its conserved first and last residue. D genes are given only for firm matches. Clone size is stated in some rows and not others, as once, few, many or a class when expanded.

size	J	D	V	CDR3	DNA
-	TRBJ2-7	TRBD2	TRBV6-1	CASSPWAGGSYEQYF	TGTGCCAGCAGCCCCTGGGCGGGGGGCTCCTACGAGCAGTACTTC
few	TRBJ1-1	-	TRBV16	CASSSQGNTEAFF	TGTGCCAGCAGCTCACAGGGGAACACTGAAGCTTTCTTT
-	TRBJ1-3	-	TRBV7-3	CASSLPVPIFSGNTIYF	TGTGCCAGCAGCTTACCGGTCCCTATATTCTCTGGAAACACCATATATTTT
-	TRBJ1-4	-	TRBV2	CASSEVTGSNEKLFF	TGTGCCAGCAGTGAAGTGACAGGCAGTAATGAAAAACTGTTTTTT
once	TRBJ2-2	TRBD2	TRBV29-1	CSVLLAGGTGELFF	TGCAGCGTTCTACTAGCGGGAGGAACCGGGGAGCTGTTTTTT
-	TRBJ2-3	TRBD2	TRBV5-1	CASSLSGGDTQYF	TGCGCCAGCAGCTTGAGCGGGGGAGATACGCAGTATTTT
-	TRBJ2-3	TRBD2	TRBV7-3	CASSLLPGLAGSSTDTQYF	TGTGCCAGCAGCTTGCTTCCGGGACTAGCGGGGTCTAGCACAGATACGCAGTATTTT
-	TRBJ1-6	-	TRBV6-5	CASRGAQARVGPLHF	TGTGCCAGCAGGGGGGCGCAGGCCCGCGTCGGACCCCTCCACTTT
-	TRBJ2-1	-	TRBV4-3	CASSQDMGGGSLDEQFF	TGCGCCAGCAGCCAAGATATGGGCGGGGGCTCCCTCGATGAGCAGTTCTTC
-	TRBJ1-2	TRBD1	TRBV7-9	CSSSFGGQGSYGYTF	TGTTCCAGCAGCTTCGGTGGACAGGGGTCCTATGGCTACACCTTC
few	TRBJ2-7	-	TRBV28	CASSFKSSYEQYF	TGTGCCAGCAGTTTTAAGAGCTCCTACGAGCAGTACTTC
-	TRBJ1-3	-	TRBV7-8	CASSLDRNSGNTIYF	TGTGCCAGCAGCTTAGACAGGAACTCTGGAAACACCATATATTTT
-	TRBJ2-7	-	TRBV28	CASSLPGLGGSYEQYF	TGTGCCAGCAGTTTACCCGGCTTAGGGGGTTCCTACGAGCAGTACTTC
-	TRBJ1-2	TRBD1	TRBV6-5	CASSFRDSAYGYTF	TGTGCCAGCAGTTTCCGGGACAGCGCTTATGGCTACACCTTC
once	TRBJ1-5	TRBD1	TRBV19	CASSPTGGQPQHF	TGTGCCAGTAGTCCGACAGGGGGTCAGCCCCAGCATTTT
-	TRBJ1-4	-	TRBV5-6	CASRAGMATNEKLFF	TGTGCCAGCAGGGCAGGGATGGCAACTAATGAAAAACTGTTTTTT
-	TRBJ1-2	-	TRBV4-2	CASSQEPGQSPNYGYTF	TGTGCCAGCAGCCAAGAACCCGGACAGTCTCCTAACTATGGCTACACCTTC
-	TRBJ2-7	-	TRBV27	CASSFGQGYSYEQYF	TGTGCCAGCAGTTTTGGGCAGGGGTACTCCTACGAGCAGTACTTC
-	TRBJ2-7	TRBD1	TRBV6-6	CASSSRQGLGYEQYF	TGTGCCAGCAGTTCTCGACAGGGGCTGGGGTACGAGCAGTACTTC
-	TRBJ2-1	TRBD2	TRBV5-1	CASSVAGGPGNEQFF	TGCGCCAGCAGCGTAGCGGGGGGGCCTGGGAATGAGCAGTTCTTC
-	TRBJ2-2	-	TRBV27	CASSAGGGSVVTGELFF	TGTGCCAGCAGCGCCGGGGGAGGATCAGTAGTCACCGGGGAGCTGTTTTTT
few	TRBJ2-7	TRBD1	TRBV19	CASSIDWDRDEQYF	TGTGCCAGTAGTATAGATTGGGACAGGGACGAGCAGTACTTC
-	TRBJ1-2	TRBD1	TRBV7-3	CASSNTDRGPYGYTF	TGTGCCAGCAGCAATACGGACAGGGGGCCATATGGCTACACCTTC
-	TRBJ2-5	-	TRBV18	CASSYGLQETQYF	TGTGCCAGCTCTTATGGACTGCAAGAGACCCAGTACTTC
few	TRBJ1-5	-	TRBV12-5	CASGQASGQPQHF	TGTGCTAGTGGTCAAGCTTCGGGGCAGCCCCAGCATTTT
few	TRBJ1-1	-	TRBV25-1	CASSDLLNTEAFF	TGTGCCAGCAGTGACCTCCTGAACACTGAAGCTTTCTTT
-	TRBJ2-3	-	TRBV28	CASSLYAGTSTDTQYF	TGTGCCAGCAGTTTATACGCGGGGACTAGCACAGATACGCAGTATTTT
once	TRBJ1-2	-	TRBV6-5	CASLTGYGYTF	TGTGCCAGTCTCACGGGCTATGGCTACACCTTC
few	TRBJ2-1	-	TRBV19	CASSITGGEQFF	TGTGCCAGTTCAATCACAGGTGGCGAGCAGTTCTTC
few	TRBJ2-5	TRBD1	TRBV28	CASRGRGGEETQYF	TGTGCCAGCAGGGGTAGAGGGGGCGAGGAGACCCAGTACTTC